These 8 T cell receptor beta chains share one sample of origin, sequenced in a study of blood T cell repertoires in COVID-19. Only in-frame clones appear in the TCRdb table, and some are missing; sequencing was by immunoSEQ multiplex PCR. In the table there are about 99,000 clones, 80% to 90% of which are singletons. What was sequenced was peripheral blood. Source of these receptors: a human donor in a cohort sampled during active COVID-19.

This clone has only one observation. The V gene is TRBV19, the J gene TRBJ1-1; 7 bases line up with TRBD1. V shed 3 bases, J shed 7 bases, and the junction held 5 bases outside the gene matches. The CDR3 covers 13 residues. The germline V gene has CDR1 LNHDA and CDR2 SQIVND (reference sequence). As DNA, the CDR3 is TGTGCCAGTAGTATCTCAGGGGGGCTTGAAGCTTTCTTT. Protein product: CASSISGGLEAFF.

The rearrangement uses TRBV19 and TRBJ2-7, with D possibly TRBD1 on 6 matching bases. V lost 5 bases to trimming and J lost 1 base, with 15 bases between them. The CDR3 has 15 amino acids. Germline V gene data show CDR1 as LNHDA and CDR2 as SQIVND (reference sequence). CDR3 sequence: CASSPQDSLSYEQYF. In DNA, the CDR3 is TGTGCCAGTAGTCCACAGGACAGTCTATCCTACGAGCAGTACTTC.

CDR3 coding DNA: TGTGCCAGCAGCCTCCGCGGACTAGCGGGAGTCTATGAGCAGTTCTTC. Translated: CASSLRGLAGVYEQFF. The chain recombines TRBV9 with TRBJ2-1; 13 bases agree with TRBD2. The V gene's germline CDR1 is SGDLS and CDR2 YYNGEE. The CDR3 runs 16 residues. The J segment lost 8 bases and the V segment lost 4 bases, leaving 9 bases of the junction unmatched.

The rearrangement uses TRBV4-2 and TRBJ2-2; 8 positions agree with TRBD2. V gave up 0 bases and J gave up 3 bases; unmatched junction bases: 15. CDR1 LGHNA and CDR2 YNFKEQ come from the germline V gene. CDR3 size: 20 residues. CDR3 sequence reads: CASSQDWATAGASYTGELFF. The CDR3 bases are TGTGCCAGCAGCCAAGATTGGGCAACAGCGGGAGCCTCATACACCGGGGAGCTGTTTTTT.

This chain links TRBV6-5 with TRBJ2-1, with D perhaps TRBD2 (5 bases). Between the trimmed V and J ends, which lost 6 bases and 9 bases, there was a span of 15 bases. CDR3 length: 13 residues. Germline V gives CDR1 MNHEY, CDR2 SVGAGI. The CDR3 DNA reads TGTGCCAGCAGGCTCGGAGGCGGAAGTGAGCAGTTCTTC. Its translation: CASRLGGGSEQFF.

The V and J genes are TRBV6-5 and TRBJ2-7, with 7 bases lining up with TRBD1. With V trimmed by 7 bases and J by 3 bases, 3 bases remained unmatched. The CDR3 runs to 12 residues. Germline V gene data show CDR1 as MNHEY and CDR2 as SVGAGI. Written as DNA, the CDR3 is TGTGCCAGCAATAGACAGGGCTACGAGCAGTACTTC. Its protein product is CASNRQGYEQYF.

The gene calls are TRBV5-1 and TRBJ1-1; no clear D gene. V lost 2 bases and J 0 bases, leaving 11 bases between the germline ends. The CDR3 extends over 15 amino acids. CDR1 and CDR2 from the germline V gene are SGHRS and YFSETQ. The CDR3 DNA follows: TGCGCCAGCAGCTTTTTTCAGAACATGAACACTGAAGCTTTCTTT. It specifies CASSFFQNMNTEAFF.

The chain is built from TRBV4-1 and TRBJ1-1; a possible D gene is TRBD1 (5 bases). The CDR3 loop spans 12 amino acids. With 1 base removed from V and 8 bases from J, the gap between germline ends came to 8 bases. Germline CDR1 is MGHRA and CDR2 is YSYEKL. CDR3 amino acids: CASSQGGEEAFF. Written as DNA, the CDR3 is TGCGCCAGCAGCCAAGGGGGGGAGGAAGCTTTCTTT.